The entry that follows covers one T cell receptor beta chain sequence. The data originate from a study of blood T cell repertoires in COVID-19. About the research overall: The United States, Italy and Spain provided the acute and convalescent COVID-19 samples. PBMCs, B-cell-depleted T cells, or T cells provided the cDNA or gDNA that made up the material.

The authors' processing: Amplification of reference gene primers was used by the study to estimate nucleated cell counts. Method: immunoSEQ multiplex PCR; TCRdb's copy keeps in-frame clones and lacks some. V, J and clone size reflect that table, while D and trimming were determined from the DNA. Of tens of thousands of clones listed, approximately 89% are singletons. The V and J ends lost 1 base and 4 bases, in that order; junction bases with no gene match: 3. This CDR3 is 15 amino acids long. The germline V gene encodes CDR1 MGHRA and CDR2 YSYEKL. This TCR was recovered from a man in his forties or fifties with acute or convalescent COVID-19. Sequencing used peripheral blood. The chain couples TRBV4-1 to TRBJ2-1, with TRBD1 matching over 8 bases. In nucleotides, the CDR3 is TGCGCCAGCAGCCAAGCAGGGGGCGAATACAATGAGCAGTTCTTC. Its translation: CASSQAGGEYNEQFF.